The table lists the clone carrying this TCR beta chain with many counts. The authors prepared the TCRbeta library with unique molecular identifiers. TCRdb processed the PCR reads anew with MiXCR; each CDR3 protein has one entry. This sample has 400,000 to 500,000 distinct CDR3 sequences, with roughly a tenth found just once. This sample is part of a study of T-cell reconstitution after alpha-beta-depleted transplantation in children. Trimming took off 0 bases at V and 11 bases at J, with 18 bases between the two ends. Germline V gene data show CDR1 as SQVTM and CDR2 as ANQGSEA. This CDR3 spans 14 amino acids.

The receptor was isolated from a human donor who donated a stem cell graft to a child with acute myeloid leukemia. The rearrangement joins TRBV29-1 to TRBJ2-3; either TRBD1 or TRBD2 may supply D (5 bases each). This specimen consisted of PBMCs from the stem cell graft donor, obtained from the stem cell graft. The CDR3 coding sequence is TGCAGCGTTGAAGATTCGGGGCCCCAAGGCGGGCAGTATTTT. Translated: CSVEDSGPQGGQYF.